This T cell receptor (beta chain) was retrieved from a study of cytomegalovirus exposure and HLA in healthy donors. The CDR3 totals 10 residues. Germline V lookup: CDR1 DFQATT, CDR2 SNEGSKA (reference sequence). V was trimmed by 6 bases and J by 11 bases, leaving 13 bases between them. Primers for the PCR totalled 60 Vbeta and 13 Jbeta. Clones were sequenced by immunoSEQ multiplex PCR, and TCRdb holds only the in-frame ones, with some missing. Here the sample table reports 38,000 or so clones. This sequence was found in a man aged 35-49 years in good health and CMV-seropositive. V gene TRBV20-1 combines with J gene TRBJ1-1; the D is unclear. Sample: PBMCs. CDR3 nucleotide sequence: TGCAGTGCCTGGAGGGATATGGCTTTCTTT. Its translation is CSAWRDMAFF.